This T cell receptor (beta chain) was identified during a study of blood T cell repertoires in COVID-19. Across the whole study: Samples representing acute and convalescent COVID-19 were sourced from the United States, Italy and Spain. T cells, B-cell-depleted T cells, or PBMCs provided the cDNA or gDNA that served as material.

Authors' data handling: Cell counts per sample came from amplifying reference gene primers. TCRdb keeps only in-frame clones here, not all; method: immunoSEQ multiplex PCR. For V, J and clone size, that table is used; D and trimming come from the DNA. Altogether under 70,000 clones are present, approximately 88% being singletons, with the ten largest covering 5% to 7%. J lost 4 bases, V lost 5 bases, and 8 bases had no gene match. CDR1 and CDR2 (germline): MDHEN, SYDVKM. The CDR3 extends over 15 amino acids. What was sequenced was peripheral blood. This clonotype was sampled from a woman aged 70-85 years with acute or convalescent COVID-19. The V call is TRBV28, the J call TRBJ1-5; 7 bases align to TRBD1. Written as DNA, the CDR3 is TGTGCCAGCAGTCCCCCCAGGGGGGTGAATCAGCCCCAGCATTTT. It codes for CASSPPRGVNQPQHF.